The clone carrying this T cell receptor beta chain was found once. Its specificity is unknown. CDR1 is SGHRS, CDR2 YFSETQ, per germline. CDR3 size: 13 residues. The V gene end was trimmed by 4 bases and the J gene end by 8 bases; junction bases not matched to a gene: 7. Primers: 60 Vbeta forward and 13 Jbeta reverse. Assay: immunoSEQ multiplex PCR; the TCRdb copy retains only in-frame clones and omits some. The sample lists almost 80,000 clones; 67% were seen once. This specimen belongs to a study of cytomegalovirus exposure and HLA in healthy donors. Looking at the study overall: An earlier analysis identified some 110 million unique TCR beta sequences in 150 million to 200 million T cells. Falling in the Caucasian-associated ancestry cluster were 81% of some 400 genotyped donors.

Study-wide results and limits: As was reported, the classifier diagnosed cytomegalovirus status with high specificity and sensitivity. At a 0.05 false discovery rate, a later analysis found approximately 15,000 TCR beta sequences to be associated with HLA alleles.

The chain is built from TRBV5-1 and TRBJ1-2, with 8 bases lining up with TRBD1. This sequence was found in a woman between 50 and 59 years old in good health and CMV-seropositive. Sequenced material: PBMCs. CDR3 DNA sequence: TGCGCCAGCAGCCCTGGACAGGGTTTGGGCTACACCTTC. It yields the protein CASSPGQGLGYTF.